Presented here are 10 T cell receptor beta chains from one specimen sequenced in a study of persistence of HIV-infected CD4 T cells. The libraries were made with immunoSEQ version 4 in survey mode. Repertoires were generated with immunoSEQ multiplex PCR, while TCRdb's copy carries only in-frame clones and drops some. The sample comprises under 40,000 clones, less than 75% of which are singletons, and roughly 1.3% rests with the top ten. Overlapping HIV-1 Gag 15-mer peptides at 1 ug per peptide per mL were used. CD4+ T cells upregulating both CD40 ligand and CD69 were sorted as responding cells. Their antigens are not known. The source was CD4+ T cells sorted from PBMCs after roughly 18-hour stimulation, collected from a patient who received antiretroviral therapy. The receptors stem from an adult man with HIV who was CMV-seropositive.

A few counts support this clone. Here the CDR3 reads CASSQDANSPGAYGNTIYF. As DNA, the CDR3 is TGCGCCAGCAGCCAAGATGCAAATTCACCGGGGGCGTATGGAAACACCATATATTTT. The chain has TRBV4-1 and TRBJ1-3; maybe TRBD1 (6 bases). Germline CDR1 reads MGHRA; CDR2 reads YSYEKL. The V end was cut by 0 bases, the J end by 3 bases, with 21 bases between. The length of the CDR3 is 19 residues.

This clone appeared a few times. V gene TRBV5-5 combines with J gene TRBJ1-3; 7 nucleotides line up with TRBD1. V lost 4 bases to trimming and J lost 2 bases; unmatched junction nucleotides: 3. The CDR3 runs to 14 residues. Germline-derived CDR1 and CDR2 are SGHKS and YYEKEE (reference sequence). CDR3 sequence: CASSQGQAGNTIYF. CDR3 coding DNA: TGTGCCAGCAGCCAAGGACAGGCTGGAAACACCATATATTTT.

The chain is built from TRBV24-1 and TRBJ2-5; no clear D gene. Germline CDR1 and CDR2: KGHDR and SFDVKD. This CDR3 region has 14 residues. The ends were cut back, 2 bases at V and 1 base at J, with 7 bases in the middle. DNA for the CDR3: TGTGCCACCAGTGATTGGACGGTCCAAGAGACCCAGTACTTC. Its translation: CATSDWTVQETQYF.

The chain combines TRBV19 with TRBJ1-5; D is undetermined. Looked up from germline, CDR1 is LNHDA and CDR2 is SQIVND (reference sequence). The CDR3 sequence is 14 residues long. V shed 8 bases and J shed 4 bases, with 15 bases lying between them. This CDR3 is CASADRRGNQPQHF. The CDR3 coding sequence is TGTGCCAGTGCGGACCGCCGGGGAAATCAGCCCCAGCATTTT.

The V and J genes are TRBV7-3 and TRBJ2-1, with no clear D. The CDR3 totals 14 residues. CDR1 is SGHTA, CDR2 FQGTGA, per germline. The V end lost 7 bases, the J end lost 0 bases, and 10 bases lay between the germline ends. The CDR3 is CASKVSSSYNEQFF. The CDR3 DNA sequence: TGTGCCAGCAAGGTGTCTAGCTCCTACAATGAGCAGTTCTTC.

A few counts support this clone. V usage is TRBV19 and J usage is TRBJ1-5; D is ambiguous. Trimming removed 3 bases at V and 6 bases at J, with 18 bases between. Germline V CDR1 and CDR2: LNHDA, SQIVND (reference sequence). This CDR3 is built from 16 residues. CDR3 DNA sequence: TGTGCCAGTAGTATGCAACGGGGAATTACGGGTCAGCCCCAGCATTTT. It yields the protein CASSMQRGITGQPQHF.

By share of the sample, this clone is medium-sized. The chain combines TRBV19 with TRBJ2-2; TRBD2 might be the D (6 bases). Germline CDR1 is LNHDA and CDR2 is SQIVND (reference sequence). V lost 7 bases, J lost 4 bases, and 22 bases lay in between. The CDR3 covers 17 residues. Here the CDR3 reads CASTHQEGREATGELFF. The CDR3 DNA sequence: TGTGCCAGTACCCATCAGGAGGGCAGGGAGGCCACCGGGGAGCTGTTTTTT.

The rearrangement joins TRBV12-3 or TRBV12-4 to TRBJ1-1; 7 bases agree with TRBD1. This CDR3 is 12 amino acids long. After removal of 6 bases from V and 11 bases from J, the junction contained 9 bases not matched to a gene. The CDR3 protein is CASSLQGNVAFF. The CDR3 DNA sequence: TGTGCCAGCAGCCTACAGGGGAATGTGGCTTTCTTT.

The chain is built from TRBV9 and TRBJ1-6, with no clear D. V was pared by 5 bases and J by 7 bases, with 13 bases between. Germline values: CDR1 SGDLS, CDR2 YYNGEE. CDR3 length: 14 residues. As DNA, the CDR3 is TGTGCCAGCAGTCTGGACGGTCAAAATTCACCCCTCCACTTT. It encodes CASSLDGQNSPLHF.

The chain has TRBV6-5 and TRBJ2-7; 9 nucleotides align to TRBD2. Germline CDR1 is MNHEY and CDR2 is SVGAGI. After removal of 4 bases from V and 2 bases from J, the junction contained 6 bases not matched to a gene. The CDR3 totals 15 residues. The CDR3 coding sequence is TGTGCCAGCAGTTCAGGGAGCGGGGGGACCTACGAGCAGTACTTC. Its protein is CASSSGSGGTYEQYF.